This TCR beta chain emerged from a study of T cell repertoires in cytomegalovirus infection. Study details: Indications came from public TCR beta signatures; they pointed to CMV infection and to a matching HLA type.

With regard to this clonotype: Its antigen is unknown.

Study-level results: Totalled public TCR beta family frequency picked out people who carried CMV plus the relevant HLA. Dominating the ex vivo response were HLA-C-restricted CMV-specific TCR beta clonotypes.

This CDR3 has 14 residues. V shed 3 bases and J shed 7 bases, with 13 bases lying between them. Germline assignment: CDR1 SGHVS and CDR2 FQNEAQ. One entry per CDR3 protein, called by TCRdb with MiXCR from the reads. Seen here are roughly 51,000 distinct CDR3 sequences, over 15% observed once, and the top ten hold roughly 29%. The receptor was derived from a human donor in good health (CMV status not recorded). Some clones in this sample may be carry-over from other donors' samples. The sample consisted of CD8+ T cells from cultured PBMCs, taken from culture after CMV antigen stimulation. The chain combines TRBV7-8 with TRBJ2-1; D unclear. In DNA, the CDR3 is TGTGCCAGCAGCTTGTCAAGAGCGAAGAATGAGCAGTTCTTC. Encoded protein: CASSLSRAKNEQFF.